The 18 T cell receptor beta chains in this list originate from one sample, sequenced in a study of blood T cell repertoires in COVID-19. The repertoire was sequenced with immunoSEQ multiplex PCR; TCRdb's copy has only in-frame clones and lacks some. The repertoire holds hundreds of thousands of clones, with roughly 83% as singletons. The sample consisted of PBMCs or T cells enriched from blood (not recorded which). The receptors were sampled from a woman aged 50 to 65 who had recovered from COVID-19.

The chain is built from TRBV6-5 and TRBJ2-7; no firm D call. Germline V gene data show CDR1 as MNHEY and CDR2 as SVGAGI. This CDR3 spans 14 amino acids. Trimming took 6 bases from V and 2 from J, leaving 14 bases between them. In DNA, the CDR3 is TGTGCCAGCAGCTTTTCACATGGTCCCTACGAGCAGTACTTC. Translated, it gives CASSFSHGPYEQYF.

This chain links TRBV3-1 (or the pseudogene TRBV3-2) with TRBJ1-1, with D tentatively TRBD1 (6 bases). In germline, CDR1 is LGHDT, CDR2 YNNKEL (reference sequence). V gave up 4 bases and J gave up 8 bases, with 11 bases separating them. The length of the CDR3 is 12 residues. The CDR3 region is CASSLRDKEAFF. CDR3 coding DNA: TGTGCCAGCAGCCTCCGGGACAAAGAAGCTTTCTTT.

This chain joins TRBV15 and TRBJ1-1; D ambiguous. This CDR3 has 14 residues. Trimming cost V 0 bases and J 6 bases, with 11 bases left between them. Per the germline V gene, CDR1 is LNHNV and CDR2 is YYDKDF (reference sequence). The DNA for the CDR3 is TGTGCCACCAGCAGAGATTTGGGGAGATCTGAAGCTTTCTTT. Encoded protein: CATSRDLGRSEAFF.

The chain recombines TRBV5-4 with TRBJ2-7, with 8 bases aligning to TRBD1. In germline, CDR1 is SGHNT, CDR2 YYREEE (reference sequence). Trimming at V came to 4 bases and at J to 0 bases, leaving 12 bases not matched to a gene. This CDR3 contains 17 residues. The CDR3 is CASSPPGTGLSSYEQYF. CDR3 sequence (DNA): TGTGCCAGCAGCCCCCCAGGGACAGGCCTAAGCTCCTACGAGCAGTACTTC.

CDR3: CASSLVRVGANVLTF. CDR3 nucleotides: TGTGCCAGCAGCTTAGTCAGGGTTGGGGCCAACGTCCTGACTTTC. The chain employs TRBV11-3 and TRBJ2-6, with a possible D match to TRBD1 (5 bases). The germline gives CDR1 SGHNT, CDR2 YENEEA. The V end was cut by 1 base, the J end by 3 bases, with 7 bases between. The CDR3 is made up of 15 amino acids.

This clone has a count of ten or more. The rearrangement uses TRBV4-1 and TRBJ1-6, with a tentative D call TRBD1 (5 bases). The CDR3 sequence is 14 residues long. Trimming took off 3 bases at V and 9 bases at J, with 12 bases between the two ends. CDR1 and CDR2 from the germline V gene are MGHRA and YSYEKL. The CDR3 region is CASSQLDSISPLHF. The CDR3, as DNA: TGCGCCAGCAGCCAGCTAGACAGTATTTCACCCCTCCACTTT.

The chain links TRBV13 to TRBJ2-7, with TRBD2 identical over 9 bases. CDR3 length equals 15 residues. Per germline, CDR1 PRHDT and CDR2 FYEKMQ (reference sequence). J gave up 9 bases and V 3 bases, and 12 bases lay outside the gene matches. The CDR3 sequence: CASSFRTSASGVQYF. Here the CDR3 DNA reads TGTGCCAGCAGCTTTAGGACTAGCGCCTCTGGTGTGCAGTACTTC.

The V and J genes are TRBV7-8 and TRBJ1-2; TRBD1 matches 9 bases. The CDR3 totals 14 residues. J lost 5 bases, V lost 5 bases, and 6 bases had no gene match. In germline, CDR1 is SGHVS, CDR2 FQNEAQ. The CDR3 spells CASSKGQGSYGYTF. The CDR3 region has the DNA TGTGCCAGCAGCAAGGGACAGGGTTCGTATGGCTACACCTTC. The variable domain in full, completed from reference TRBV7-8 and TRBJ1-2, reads GAGVSQSPRYKVAKRGQDVALRCDPISGHVSLFWYQQALGQGPEFLTYFQNEAQLDKSGLPSDRFFAERPEGSVSTLKIQRTQQEDSAVYLCASSKGQGSYGYTFGSGTRLTVV.

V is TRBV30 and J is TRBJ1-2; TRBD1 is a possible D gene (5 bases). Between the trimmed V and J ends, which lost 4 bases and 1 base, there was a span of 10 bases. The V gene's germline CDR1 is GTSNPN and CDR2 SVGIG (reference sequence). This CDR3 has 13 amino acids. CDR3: CAWIRQGNYGYTF. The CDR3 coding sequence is TGTGCCTGGATTCGGCAGGGTAACTATGGCTACACCTTC.

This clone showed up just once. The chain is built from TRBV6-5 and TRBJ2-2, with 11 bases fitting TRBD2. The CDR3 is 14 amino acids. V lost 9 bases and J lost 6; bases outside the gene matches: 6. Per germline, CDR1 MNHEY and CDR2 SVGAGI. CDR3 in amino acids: CASRVAGGSGELFF. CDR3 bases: TGTGCCAGTAGGGTAGCGGGGGGGTCCGGGGAGCTGTTTTTT.

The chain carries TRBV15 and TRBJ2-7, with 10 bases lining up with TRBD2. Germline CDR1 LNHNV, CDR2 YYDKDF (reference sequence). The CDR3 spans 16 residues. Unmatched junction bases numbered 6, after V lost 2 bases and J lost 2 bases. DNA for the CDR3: TGTGCCACCAGCAGACCATCTAGCGGGGGACCCTACGAGCAGTACTTC. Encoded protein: CATSRPSSGGPYEQYF. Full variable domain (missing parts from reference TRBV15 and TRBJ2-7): DAMVIQNPRYQVTQFGKPVTLSCSQTLNHNVMYWYQQKSSQAPKLLFHYYDKDFNNEADTPDNFQSRRPNTSFCFLDIRSPGLGDTAMYLCATSRPSSGGPYEQYFGPGTRLTVT.

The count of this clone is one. The DNA for the CDR3 is TGTGCCACCAGCAGAGTTGACAGGGGGCCGGTGACCCAGTACTTC. Its translation: CATSRVDRGPVTQYF. This rearrangement joins TRBV15 to TRBJ2-5; the match to TRBD1 covers 10 bases. Looked up from germline, CDR1 is LNHNV and CDR2 is YYDKDF (reference sequence). Unmatched junction bases numbered 6, after V lost 1 base and J lost 7 bases. This CDR3 has 15 amino acids.

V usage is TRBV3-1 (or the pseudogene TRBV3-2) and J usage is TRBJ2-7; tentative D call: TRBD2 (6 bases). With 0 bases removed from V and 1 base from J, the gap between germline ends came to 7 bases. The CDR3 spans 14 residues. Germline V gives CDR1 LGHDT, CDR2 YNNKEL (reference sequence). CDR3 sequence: CASSQDGRSYEQYF. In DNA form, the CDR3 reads TGTGCCAGCAGCCAAGATGGGAGGTCCTACGAGCAGTACTTC.

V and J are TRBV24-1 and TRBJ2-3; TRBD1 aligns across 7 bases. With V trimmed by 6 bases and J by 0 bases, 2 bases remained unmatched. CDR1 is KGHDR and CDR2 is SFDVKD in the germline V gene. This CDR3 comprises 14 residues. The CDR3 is CATSRGQSTDTQYF. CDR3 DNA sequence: TGTGCCACCAGTAGGGGGCAGAGCACAGATACGCAGTATTTT.

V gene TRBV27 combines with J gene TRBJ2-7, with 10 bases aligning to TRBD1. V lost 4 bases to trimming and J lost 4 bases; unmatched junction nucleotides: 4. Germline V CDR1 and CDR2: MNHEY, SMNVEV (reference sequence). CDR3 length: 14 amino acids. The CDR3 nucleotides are TGTGCCAGCAGTTACCGGGACAGGGGTTACGAGCAGTACTTC. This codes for CASSYRDRGYEQYF.

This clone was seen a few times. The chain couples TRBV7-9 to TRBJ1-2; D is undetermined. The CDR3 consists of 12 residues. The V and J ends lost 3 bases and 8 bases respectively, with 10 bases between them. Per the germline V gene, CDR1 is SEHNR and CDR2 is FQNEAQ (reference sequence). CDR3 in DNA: TGTGCCAGCAGCTTGACGACTGGAGGCTACACCTTC. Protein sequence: CASSLTTGGYTF.

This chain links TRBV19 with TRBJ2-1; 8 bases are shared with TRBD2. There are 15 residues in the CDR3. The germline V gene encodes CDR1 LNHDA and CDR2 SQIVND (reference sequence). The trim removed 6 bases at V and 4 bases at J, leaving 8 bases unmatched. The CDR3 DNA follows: TGTGCCAGTAGCCCGACTAGCGTCTCATACAATGAGCAGTTCTTC. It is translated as CASSPTSVSYNEQFF.

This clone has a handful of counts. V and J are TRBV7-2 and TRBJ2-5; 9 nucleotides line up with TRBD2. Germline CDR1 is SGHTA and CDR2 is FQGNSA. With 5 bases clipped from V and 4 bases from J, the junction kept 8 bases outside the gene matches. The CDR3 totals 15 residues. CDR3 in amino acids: CASSEGLARGETQYF. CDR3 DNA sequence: TGTGCCAGCAGCGAGGGACTAGCTAGGGGAGAGACCCAGTACTTC.